This is a list of T cell receptor beta chains from one sample in a study of blood T cell repertoires in COVID-19. Measured with immunoSEQ multiplex PCR; TCRdb has only the in-frame clones, and not every one. The table includes about 320,000 clones, approximately 81% detected once. Sequencing input: PBMCs or T cells enriched from blood (not recorded which). The receptors here all came from a woman in her 30s who had been exposed to COVID-19. Both conserved end residues are part of each CDR3. Each record gives: J gene, V gene, D gene, clone size, CDR3 DNA, CDR3 protein. A D gene is named only where the DNA matches it firmly. Part of the rows lack a size; the others show once, few, many or a class for expanded clones.

>TRBJ2-1|TRBV19|TRBD2|.
TGTGCCAGTAGGGCGACTAGCGGGGGGTACAATGAGCAGTTCTTC
CASRATSGGYNEQFF
>TRBJ2-7|TRBV6-5|.|.
TGTGCCAGCAGTTACTCGGCAGGGACCTACGAGCAGTACTTC
CASSYSAGTYEQYF
>TRBJ1-5|TRBV5-5|.|.
TGTGCCAGCAGCTTGCGTGAGGGGCCCCAGCATTTT
CASSLREGPQHF
>TRBJ1-2|TRBV29-1|.|.
TGCAGCGCCCGGGACGCGGGGATCTATGGCTACACCTTC
CSARDAGIYGYTF
>TRBJ2-7|TRBV3-1/TRBV3-2|TRBD2|.
TGTGCCAGCAGCCAGCAGCGGGGCTCCTACGAGCAGTACTTC
CASSQQRGSYEQYF
>TRBJ1-6|TRBV6-6|TRBD1|.
TGTGCCAGCAGTTGGCAGGGGGGTTCCAATTCACCCCTCCACTTT
CASSWQGGSNSPLHF
>TRBJ1-2|TRBV6-5|TRBD1|.
TGTGCCAGCAGAACGGGACAGCGCTATGGCTACACCTTC
CASRTGQRYGYTF
>TRBJ2-3|TRBV27|.|.
TGTGCCAGCTGTTACCGGGGGAGGGATACGCAGTATTTT
CASCYRGRDTQYF
>TRBJ1-2|TRBV3-1/TRBV3-2|.|.
TGTGCCAGCAGCCCAAGACGACGGGAGGCTAACTATGGCTACACCTTC
CASSPRRREANYGYTF
>TRBJ2-6|TRBV10-1|.|.
TGCGCCAGCAGTGAGTCCGAAGCCTCTGGGGCCAACGTCCTGACTTTC
CASSESEASGANVLTF
>TRBJ2-2|TRBV13|.|.
TGTGCCAGCAGCTCCCGGGCCGCCGGGAGCACCGGGGAGCTGTTTTTT
CASSSRAAGSTGELFF
>TRBJ2-2|TRBV27|.|.
TGTGCCAGCAGTTTAACGCCCACCCTAGCACAATTCGGGGAGCTGTTTTTT
CASSLTPTLAQFGELFF
>TRBJ2-3|TRBV12-5|TRBD1|.
TGTGCTAGTGCTCCAGGGGGCTGGACAGATACGCAGTATTTT
CASAPGGWTDTQYF
>TRBJ2-7|TRBV27|TRBD2|.
TGTGCCAGCAGTCCATCAGGACTAGCGGGAGGATATAGCTCCTACGAGCAGTACTTC
CASSPSGLAGGYSSYEQYF
>TRBJ1-6|TRBV10-3|.|.
TGTGCCATCAGCGTGGACACGGATAATTCACCCCTCCACTTT
CAISVDTDNSPLHF
>TRBJ2-3|TRBV5-1|TRBD2|few
TGCGCCAGCAGCTTGGAGGCAGTGAGCGGGAAATCAGATACGCAGTATTTT
CASSLEAVSGKSDTQYF
>TRBJ1-2|TRBV28|TRBD1|.
TGTGCCAGCAGTGTACAGGGGGCAGGCTCTGGCTACACCTTC
CASSVQGAGSGYTF
>TRBJ1-2|TRBV6-1|.|.
TGTGCCAGCAGTGAAAGACAGGCCTATGGCTACACCTTC
CASSERQAYGYTF
>TRBJ1-3|TRBV5-6|TRBD1|.
TGTGCCAGCAGCTTGGGGGACAGGGGGATGGACACCATATATTTT
CASSLGDRGMDTIYF
>TRBJ2-3|TRBV5-1|TRBD2|once
TGCGCCAGCAGCGGACTAGCGGGGGGTTCGACAGATACGCAGTATTTT
CASSGLAGGSTDTQYF
>TRBJ2-1|TRBV9|TRBD2|.
TGTGCCAGCAGCGTAGAAGATAGCCTAGCGGGGACGAGCTCCTACAATGAGCAGTTCTTC
CASSVEDSLAGTSSYNEQFF
>TRBJ1-2|TRBV6-1|.|.
TGTGCCAGCAGTGAAGCATTTCTTCAGGGCCATGGCTACACCTTC
CASSEAFLQGHGYTF
>TRBJ1-4|TRBV3-1/TRBV3-2|.|once
TGTGCCAGCAGCCAAGAGCCGGGGACTAATGAAAAACTGTTTTTT
CASSQEPGTNEKLFF
>TRBJ1-1|TRBV7-2|.|.
TGTGCCAGCAGCTTAGCCACAGGGAACACTGAAGCTTTCTTT
CASSLATGNTEAFF
>TRBJ2-1|TRBV7-8|.|once
TGTGCCAGCAGCCTCTCTAGGCTCCCCGCCACCAATGAGCAGTTCTTC
CASSLSRLPATNEQFF